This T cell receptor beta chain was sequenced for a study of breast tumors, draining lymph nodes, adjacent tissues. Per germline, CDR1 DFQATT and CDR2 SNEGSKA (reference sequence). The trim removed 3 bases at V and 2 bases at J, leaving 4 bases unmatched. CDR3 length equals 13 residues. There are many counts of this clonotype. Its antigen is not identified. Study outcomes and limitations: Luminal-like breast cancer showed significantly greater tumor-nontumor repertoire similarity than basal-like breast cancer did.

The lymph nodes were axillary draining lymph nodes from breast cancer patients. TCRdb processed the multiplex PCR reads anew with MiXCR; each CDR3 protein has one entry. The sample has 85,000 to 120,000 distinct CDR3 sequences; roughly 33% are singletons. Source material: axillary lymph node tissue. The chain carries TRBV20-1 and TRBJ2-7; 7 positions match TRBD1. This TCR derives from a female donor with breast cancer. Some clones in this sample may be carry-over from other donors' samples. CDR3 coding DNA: TGCAGTGCTAGGACAGGGTTAACCTACGAGCAGTACTTC. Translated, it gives CSARTGLTYEQYF.